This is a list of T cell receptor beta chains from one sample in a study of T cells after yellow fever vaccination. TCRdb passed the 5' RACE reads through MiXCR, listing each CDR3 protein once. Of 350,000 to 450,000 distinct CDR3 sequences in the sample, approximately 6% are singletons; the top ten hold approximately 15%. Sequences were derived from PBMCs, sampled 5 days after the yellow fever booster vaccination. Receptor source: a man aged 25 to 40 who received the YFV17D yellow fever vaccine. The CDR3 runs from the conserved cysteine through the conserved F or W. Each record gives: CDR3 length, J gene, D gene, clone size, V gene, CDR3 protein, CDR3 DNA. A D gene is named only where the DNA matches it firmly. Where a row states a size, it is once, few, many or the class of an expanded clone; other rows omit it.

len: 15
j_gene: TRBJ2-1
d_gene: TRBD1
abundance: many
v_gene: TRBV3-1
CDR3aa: CASSPPGQGKNEQFF
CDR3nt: TGTGCCAGCAGCCCACCGGGACAGGGAAAGAATGAGCAGTTCTTC

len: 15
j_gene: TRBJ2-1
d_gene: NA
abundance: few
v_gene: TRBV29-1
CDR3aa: CSVEKRVLGSNEQFF
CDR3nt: TGCAGCGTGGAAAAGCGGGTCCTAGGTTCCAATGAGCAGTTCTTC

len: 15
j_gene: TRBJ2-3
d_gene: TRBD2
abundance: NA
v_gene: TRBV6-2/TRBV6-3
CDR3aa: CASSRAGARTDTQYF
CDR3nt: TGTGCCAGCAGCCGAGCGGGAGCCCGCACAGATACGCAGTATTTT

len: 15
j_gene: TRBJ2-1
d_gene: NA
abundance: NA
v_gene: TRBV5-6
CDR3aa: CASSLSMVVQGEQFF
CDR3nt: TGTGCCAGCAGCTTGTCGATGGTAGTTCAGGGTGAGCAGTTCTTC

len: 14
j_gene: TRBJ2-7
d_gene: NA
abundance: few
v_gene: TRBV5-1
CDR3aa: CASSLDPGAYEQYF
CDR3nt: TGCGCCAGCAGCTTGGACCCCGGAGCCTACGAGCAGTACTTC

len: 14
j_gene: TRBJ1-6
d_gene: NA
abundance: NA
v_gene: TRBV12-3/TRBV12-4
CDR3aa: CASSPEGRVSPLHF
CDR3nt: TGTGCCAGCAGTCCCGAGGGGAGGGTTTCACCCCTCCACTTT

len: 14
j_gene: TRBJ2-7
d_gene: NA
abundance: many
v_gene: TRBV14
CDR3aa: CASSPGVRAYEQYF
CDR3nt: TGTGCCAGCAGCCCGGGGGTTAGGGCCTACGAGCAGTACTTC

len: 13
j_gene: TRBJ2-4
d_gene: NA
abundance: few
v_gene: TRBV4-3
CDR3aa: CASSQNRDNIQYF
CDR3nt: TGCGCCAGCAGCCAAAACAGGGATAACATTCAGTACTTC

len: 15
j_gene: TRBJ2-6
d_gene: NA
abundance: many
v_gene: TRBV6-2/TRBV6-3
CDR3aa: CASSGGSSGANVLTF
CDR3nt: TGTGCCAGCAGTGGGGGCTCCTCTGGGGCCAACGTCCTGACTTTC

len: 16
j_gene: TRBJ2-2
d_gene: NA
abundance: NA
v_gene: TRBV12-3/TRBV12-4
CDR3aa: CASRTGLSANTGELFF
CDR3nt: TGTGCCAGCAGAACAGGGCTCTCCGCGAACACCGGGGAGCTGTTTTTT

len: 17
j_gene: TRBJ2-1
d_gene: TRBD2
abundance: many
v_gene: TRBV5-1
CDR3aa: CASSPGLAGGPVNEQFF
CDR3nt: TGCGCCAGCAGCCCGGGACTAGCGGGAGGGCCTGTCAATGAGCAGTTCTTC

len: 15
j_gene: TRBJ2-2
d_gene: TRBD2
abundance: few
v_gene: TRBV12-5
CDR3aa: CASGLGGSYTGELFF
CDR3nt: TGTGCTAGTGGTTTGGGCGGGAGCTACACCGGGGAGCTGTTTTTT